The clone carrying this TCR beta chain came up many times. Its antigen remains unknown. The sample belongs to a study of blood T cells in healthy people across ages. Points from the study as a whole: Measured against age, TCR beta diversity per million T cells decreased in a roughly linear manner. Donors of long life had a larger count of naive CD4+ cells and greater diversity than aged donors.

V was pared by 8 bases and J by 2 bases, with 13 bases between. CDR3 length: 12 residues. Germline V gives CDR1 DFQATT, CDR2 SNEGSKA (reference sequence). Using a J-beta primer mix together with a sample-barcoded 5' primer, a second PCR was run for roughly 6 to 11 cycles. Using its own MiXCR run on the 5' RACE reads, TCRdb lists one record per CDR3 protein. The table includes roughly 640,000 distinct CDR3 sequences, under 30% detected once. RNA extraction gave at least 5 micrograms of total RNA per sample. Specimen: blood. The TCR was taken from a woman of 80 years or more in good health. This chain joins TRBV20-1 and TRBJ2-7, with D tentatively TRBD1 or TRBD2 (5 bases each). The CDR3 reads CSPRDPAYEQYF. The CDR3 DNA reads as TGCAGTCCGAGGGACCCCGCCTACGAGCAGTACTTC.